The entry that follows covers one TCR beta chain sequence. Its antigen is as yet unknown. A much bigger clone sits one base away, suggesting this may be a read error. Germline-derived CDR1 and CDR2 are SGHRS and YFSETQ. This CDR3 contains 13 residues. The data belong to a study of CD8 T cells in ankylosing spondylitis. The TCR beta libraries were generated through quantitative 5'-RACE incorporating molecular barcodes. TCRdb called the 5' RACE reads again in MiXCR, with one record for every CDR3 protein. The sample has 200,000 or so distinct CDR3 sequences, 13% seen once. Study outcomes and limitations: In ankylosing spondylitis blood, a motif of eight highly homologous TCR beta variants appeared characteristic.

The rearrangement uses TRBV5-1 and TRBJ1-3; weak D call: TRBD1 (5 bases). The TCR sequence derives from a female donor with ankylosing spondylitis or in good health (not recorded which). The specimen was blood, either unsorted or a sorted T cell fraction (not recorded which). Here the CDR3 DNA reads TGCACCAGTAAGGGGATGGTTGGAAACACCATATATTTT. It is translated as CTSKGMVGNTIYF.